The rows below give T cell receptor beta chains drawn from one sample of a study of identical twins. TCRdb reprocessed the 5' RACE reads with MiXCR, giving one entry per CDR3 protein. The data contain hundreds of thousands of distinct CDR3 sequences, around 9.6% of them seen just once; the ten biggest clones take up just over 5%. The material sequenced was memory (CD45RO+) T cells sorted from blood. The receptors originated from a young woman in good health. Both conserved end residues are part of each CDR3. Fields, in order: J gene, D gene, V gene, clone size, CDR3 DNA, CDR3 protein. The D gene is left open where the match is weak. Clone size is stated in some rows and not others, as once, few, many or a class when expanded.

>TRBJ2-3|.|TRBV2|.
TGTGCCAGCCGCCGCGAGGTGTCATTGGGAGGGCAGTATTTT
CASRREVSLGGQYF
>TRBJ2-1|.|TRBV14|many
TGTGCCAGCAGCCCTAGAACGGGATTGTTAAATGAGCAGTTCTTC
CASSPRTGLLNEQFF
>TRBJ2-2|TRBD2|TRBV29-1|.
TGCAGCGCCCGCCTGGGTCAGGGACTAAACACCGGGGAGCTGTTTTTT
CSARLGQGLNTGELFF
>TRBJ1-6|.|TRBV30|.
TGTGCCTGGAGGTATCAGGGTGACAATTCACCCCTCCACTTT
CAWRYQGDNSPLHF
>TRBJ2-6|.|TRBV7-8|.
TGTGCCAGCAGTGTAATATCCGGGGCCAACGTCCTGACTTTC
CASSVISGANVLTF
>TRBJ2-1|TRBD2|TRBV24-1|few
TGTGCCACCAGTGATTCCCCTAGCGGGGGTTACAATGAGCAGTTCTTC
CATSDSPSGGYNEQFF
>TRBJ2-1|.|TRBV18|.
TGTGCCAGCTCACCCGGAGATGGAGGTGAGCAGTTCTTC
CASSPGDGGEQFF
>TRBJ2-6|.|TRBV6-1|few
TGTGCCAGCACCCCAGAGCTCTCTGGGGCCAACGTCCTGACTTTC
CASTPELSGANVLTF
>TRBJ1-5|.|TRBV20-1|.
TGCAGTGCTCTGGGGGAGGGCGGGGGACAGCCCCAGCATTTT
CSALGEGGGQPQHF
>TRBJ1-2|.|TRBV12-3/TRBV12-4|.
TGTGCCAGCAGTTTCCGGGGGGAATATGGCTACACCTTC
CASSFRGEYGYTF
>TRBJ1-1|TRBD1|TRBV6-1|.
TGTGCCAGCCGAGGACCACAGGGGTTGAACACTGAAGCTTTCTTT
CASRGPQGLNTEAFF
>TRBJ2-5|TRBD1|TRBV27|.
TGTGCCAGCAGGAACAGGGGAAACGTGGGGGAGACCCAGTACTTC
CASRNRGNVGETQYF
>TRBJ1-2|.|TRBV10-2|.
TGCGCCAGCAGGGAACAGGGAGAGGGCTACACCTTC
CASREQGEGYTF
>TRBJ2-1|.|TRBV20-1|.
TGCAGTGCTAGAGGGGACACCAGCTACAATGAGCAGTTCTTC
CSARGDTSYNEQFF
>TRBJ1-2|.|TRBV25-1|few
TGTGCCAGCAGTGCCCCCGGGGGGAACTATGGCTACACCTTC
CASSAPGGNYGYTF
>TRBJ1-6|TRBD1|TRBV12-3/TRBV12-4|many
TGTGCCAGCAGTTTACAGGGGGCTGCATCACCCCTCCACTTT
CASSLQGAASPLHF
>TRBJ2-2|TRBD2|TRBV6-5|few
TGTGCCAGCAGTTACCTAGCGGGGGGCGCGAACACCGGGGAGCTGTTTTTT
CASSYLAGGANTGELFF
>TRBJ1-1|TRBD1|TRBV19|few
TGTGCCACCCACGCCAGGGGGTATGGTGAAGCTTTCTTT
CATHARGYGEAFF
>TRBJ1-2|.|TRBV3-1|many
TGTGCCAGCAGCCAGCTAGACTCGAGGCGCTACACCTTC
CASSQLDSRRYTF
>TRBJ2-2|.|TRBV10-3|few
TGTGCCATCGCTGACACCGGCGGGGAGCTGTTTTTT
CAIADTGGELFF
>TRBJ1-1|TRBD1|TRBV12-3/TRBV12-4|many
TGTGCCAGCACTACACAGGGGAGTCTCCCCCAAGCTTTCTTT
CASTTQGSLPQAFF
>TRBJ1-4|.|TRBV27|many
TGTGCCAGCAGTCTTAGGACAGCCGCAGCGGAAAAACTGTTTTTT
CASSLRTAAAEKLFF
>TRBJ2-2|.|TRBV27|.
TGTGCCAGCAGGTTTGCCGGGGAGCTGTTTTTT
CASRFAGELFF
>TRBJ2-1|.|TRBV3-1|few
TGTGCCAGCAGCCCACGACAAGGGCACAATGAGCAGTTCTTC
CASSPRQGHNEQFF
>TRBJ1-5|.|TRBV19|.
TGTGCCAGTAGTATTATGGGCAATCAGCCCCAGCATTTT
CASSIMGNQPQHF
>TRBJ2-1|.|TRBV20-1|.
TGCAGTGCTAGAAATGGGAACTACAATGAGCAGTTCTTC
CSARNGNYNEQFF
>TRBJ2-5|TRBD2|TRBV6-6|many
TGTGCCAGCGCGGGAGTTCGTGAGACCCAGTACTTC
CASAGVRETQYF
>TRBJ1-1|.|TRBV11-1|.
TGTGCCAGCAGCCGCCAAGTTGAAGCTTTCTTT
CASSRQVEAFF
>TRBJ2-2|.|TRBV27|.
TGTGCCAGCAGTTTATCGATTGGAGGCGGGGAGCTGTTTTTT
CASSLSIGGGELFF
>TRBJ2-5|TRBD1|TRBV5-1|few
TGCGCCAGCACGATCGGGACAGGGAATCCAGAGACCCAGTACTTC
CASTIGTGNPETQYF
>TRBJ1-1|.|TRBV11-2|few
TGTGCAAACAAGGGGTTTGCGGACACTGAAGCTTTCTTT
CANKGFADTEAFF
>TRBJ2-5|.|TRBV11-2|.
TGTGCCAGCAGCTTAGGTCCCAGGGGACTAGAGACCCAGTACTTC
CASSLGPRGLETQYF
>TRBJ2-3|.|TRBV19|once
TGTGCCAGTTCAGACACTCCCGCACATACGCAGTATTTT
CASSDTPAHTQYF
>TRBJ2-7|.|TRBV30|.
TGTGCCTCCGGGGTGCCCCTTTCCTACGAGCAGTACTTC
CASGVPLSYEQYF
>TRBJ1-1|.|TRBV20-1|many
TGCAGTGCTAGAAGCCAGGGGCGAGGAGCTTTCTTT
CSARSQGRGAFF
>TRBJ2-7|.|TRBV20-1|.
TGCAGTGCTGGGGACTCCCTGAGCTCCTACGAGCAGTACTTC
CSAGDSLSSYEQYF
>TRBJ1-1|.|TRBV9|.
TGTGCCAGCAGCGTAGGCGGAGGGGTTGCTGAAGCTTTCTTT
CASSVGGGVAEAFF
>TRBJ2-5|.|TRBV27|.
TGTGCCAGCAGACGGTTGGAGAGGGAGACCCAGTACTTC
CASRRLERETQYF
>TRBJ2-5|.|TRBV20-1|many
TGCAGTGGACAGATACAAGAGACCCAGTACTTC
CSGQIQETQYF
>TRBJ1-5|.|TRBV2|few
TGTGCCAGCACCCGTACCCCTCAGGGGCCCCAGCATTTT
CASTRTPQGPQHF
>TRBJ1-2|.|TRBV6-6|few
TGTGCCAGCAGTTATACAGAATCTCATGGCTACACCTTC
CASSYTESHGYTF
>TRBJ2-2|.|TRBV12-3/TRBV12-4|few
TGTGCCAGCAGTTTCGTAGAGGGGACCGGGGAGCTGTTTTTT
CASSFVEGTGELFF
>TRBJ2-7|.|TRBV20-1|many
TGCAGTGCTAGAGCTGGAGGGGGTTCCTACGAGCAGTACTTC
CSARAGGGSYEQYF
>TRBJ2-7|TRBD1|TRBV20-1|many
TGCAGTGCGCGGACAGGATCAGACTACGAGCAGTACTTC
CSARTGSDYEQYF
>TRBJ2-2|TRBD2|TRBV7-6|few
TGTGCCAGCAGCCTAGTGGGGCGGGGGGGCCTCACCGGGGAGCTGTTTTTT
CASSLVGRGGLTGELFF
>TRBJ1-1|.|TRBV7-9|.
TGTGCCAGCAGCTTACCTTCAATGGGGAGCACTGAAGCTTTCTTT
CASSLPSMGSTEAFF
>TRBJ2-1|.|TRBV5-1|many
TGCGCCAGCGGAGCCGGGGGAGGTGCTTACAATGAGCAGTTCTTC
CASGAGGGAYNEQFF
>TRBJ1-2|TRBD1|TRBV7-2|.
TGTGCCAGCAGCGAGACAGGGGGCATCTATGGCTACACCTTC
CASSETGGIYGYTF
>TRBJ1-1|TRBD1|TRBV20-1|.
TGCGGGGGACAGTCGAACACTGAAGCTTTCTTT
CGGQSNTEAFF
>TRBJ2-7|.|TRBV3-1|few
TGTGCCAGCAGCCAAGTTCGGGGAGGCGAGCAGTACTTC
CASSQVRGGEQYF
>TRBJ2-5|TRBD2|TRBV2|.
TGTGCCAGCACCGGGACTAGCGGGACGGGGGAGACCCAGTACTTC
CASTGTSGTGETQYF
>TRBJ2-7|.|TRBV20-1|.
TGCAGTGCTAGAAAGGATAGCTCCTACGAGCAGTACTTC
CSARKDSSYEQYF